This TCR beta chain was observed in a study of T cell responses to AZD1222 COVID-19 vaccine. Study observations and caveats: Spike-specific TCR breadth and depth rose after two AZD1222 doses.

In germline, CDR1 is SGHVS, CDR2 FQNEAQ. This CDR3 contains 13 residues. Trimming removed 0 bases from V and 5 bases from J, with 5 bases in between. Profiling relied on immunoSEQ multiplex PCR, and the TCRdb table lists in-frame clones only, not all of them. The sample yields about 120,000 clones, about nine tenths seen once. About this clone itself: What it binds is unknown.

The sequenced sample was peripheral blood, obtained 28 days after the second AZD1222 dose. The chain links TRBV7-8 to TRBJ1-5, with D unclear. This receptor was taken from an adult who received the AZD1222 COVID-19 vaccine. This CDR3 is CASSLAPDQPQHF. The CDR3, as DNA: TGTGCCAGCAGCTTAGCGCCCGATCAGCCCCAGCATTTT.